This TCR beta chain is drawn from a study of regulatory T cells in long-lasting Graves disease. Whole-study findings and limits: Results may be inaccurate due to the small sample size. Under persistent disease, TRBV28, TRBJ1-2 and TRBJ2-5 were used preferentially.

CDR1 is MNHNS and CDR2 is SASEGT in the germline V gene. The CDR3 has 16 amino acids. The V gene end was trimmed by 4 bases and the J gene end by 5 bases; junction bases not matched to a gene: 8. Time point here: newly diagnosed GD, antithyroid drugs for less than 3 months. RNA isolated from PBMCs was used to make the TCR library. Arm-PCR with iRepertoire HTBI primers amplified the CDR3 regions for these TCR beta libraries. TCRdb re-derived calls from the multiplex PCR reads in MiXCR, one entry per CDR3 protein. The sample has hundreds of thousands of distinct CDR3 sequences, 15% to 20% seen once. This clonotype occurred many times. Its antigen is still unknown. These data also formed part of another study, on T cells in Graves' hyperthyroidism and ophthalmopathy. That source notes: Patients were aged 18 to 65, had disease duration under 2 months, and had newly diagnosed hyperthyroidism.

This chain links TRBV6-1 with TRBJ2-5, with 12 positions matching TRBD2. Source: peripheral blood mononuclear cells (PBMCs), taken at new diagnosis, from a patient treated with antithyroid drugs. The TCR comes from a woman aged 25 to 39 with Graves disease. The CDR3 DNA is TGTGCCAGCAGTGTGGAGACTAGCGGGAGTTTGGAGACCCAGTACTTC. It codes for CASSVETSGSLETQYF.